This T cell receptor (beta chain) was recorded in a study of blood T cell repertoires in COVID-19. Overall study: Samples taken during acute and convalescent COVID-19 were collected in the United States, Italy and Spain. T cells, B-cell-depleted T cells, or PBMCs supplied cDNA or gDNA.

In the authors' methods: Estimation of nucleated cell counts was performed using reference gene primer amplification. Clones were read by immunoSEQ multiplex PCR, and TCRdb kept only the in-frame ones, dropping some. That table gives V, J and clone size, and the DNA gave D and trimming. The sample carries about 170,000 clones, about 86% recorded once. The CDR3 has 14 amino acids. The V and J ends lost 5 bases and 0 bases respectively, with 8 bases between them. Germline loops: CDR1 LGHDT, CDR2 YNNKEL (reference sequence). This TCR came from a human donor with acute or convalescent COVID-19. The donor label of this sample is uncertain. The sequencing input was peripheral blood. The genes are TRBV3-1 (or the pseudogene TRBV3-2) and TRBJ1-3; the D is unclear. CDR3 DNA sequence: TGTGCCAGCAGCGGCGGGCTCTCTGGAAACACCATATATTTT. Amino acids: CASSGGLSGNTIYF.